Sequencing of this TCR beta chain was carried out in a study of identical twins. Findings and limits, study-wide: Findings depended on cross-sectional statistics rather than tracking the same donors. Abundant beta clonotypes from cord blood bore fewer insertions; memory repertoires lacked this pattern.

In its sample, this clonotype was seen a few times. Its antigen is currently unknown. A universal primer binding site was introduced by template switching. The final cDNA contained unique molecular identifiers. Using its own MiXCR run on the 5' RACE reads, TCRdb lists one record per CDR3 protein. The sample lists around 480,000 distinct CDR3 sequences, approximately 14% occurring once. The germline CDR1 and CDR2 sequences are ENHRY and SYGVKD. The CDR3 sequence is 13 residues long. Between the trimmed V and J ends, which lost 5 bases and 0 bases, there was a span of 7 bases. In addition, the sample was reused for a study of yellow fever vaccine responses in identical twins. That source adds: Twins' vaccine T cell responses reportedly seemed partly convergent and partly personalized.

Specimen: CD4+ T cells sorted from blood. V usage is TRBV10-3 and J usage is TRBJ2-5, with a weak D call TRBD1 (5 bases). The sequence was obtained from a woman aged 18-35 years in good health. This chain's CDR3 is CAISSGYQETQYF. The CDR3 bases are TGTGCCATCAGTTCAGGGTACCAAGAGACCCAGTACTTC.